A single TCR beta chain is shown here with its context. This clonotype was seen more than once but under ten times. What antigen it recognizes has not been identified. No much larger clonotype is one base removed from it; base qualities were not supplied. The sample is drawn from a study of blood T cells in healthy people across ages (dated by TCRdb to about 2015). Describing the broader study: In model experiments, roughly one uniquely barcoded TCR beta cDNA molecule per two T cells was captured by template switching. Age-related changes in TCR beta repertoire diversity were measured in the study by deep sequencing normalized with unique cDNA molecular identifiers. Using the same blood draw, the study looked at two additional independent replicas of 1 million unique cDNA reads for two donors, one aged 18 to 30 and the other aged 80 or older. Donors of different ages were randomly distributed across sequencing lanes to avoid experimental bias. The donors were split into four age groups: young (average 16 years), middle-aged (roughly 42), aged (more than 60) and long-lived (approximately 80). What the authors observed across the whole study: Estimates of total diversity from one million sequenced T cells were regarded as lower bounds and underestimates. As age increased, observed TCR beta diversity per million T cells dropped in a roughly linear way, and a significant reduction was already evident by age 40. The CMV infection status of donors was not known, potentially confounding age-related changes in expanded clonotypes. A strong correlation was found between observed TCR beta diversity and the percentage of naive T cells measured by flow cytometry. Compared with the aged group, more naive CD4+ T cells, fewer expanded clones and increased TCR diversity were shown by the long-lived group, suggesting age selection. Bulk unsorted PBMC profiling prevented conclusive comparison of naive and antigen-experienced compartments.

To prepare the library, 5' RACE was applied. The sequencing machine was an Illumina HiSeq 2500. A second PCR of about 6 to 11 cycles was performed with a sample-barcoded 5' primer and a J-beta primer mix. Each TCR beta cDNA molecule received a unique molecular identifier from a template-switch 5' adaptor carrying 12 random nucleotides. At least 2.5 million CDR3-containing paired-end reads were obtained from each sample. First-strand cDNA synthesis was performed from all RNA using the Mint cDNA synthesis kit, with priming by a TRBC-specific oligonucleotide. All cDNA was treated with uracil-DNA glycosylase and then went through a first 18-cycle PCR with the universal primers M1SS and BC2_uni_R. Under the source paper's analysis protocol: For normalization, 1 million high-quality reads were randomly selected from each sample, with every read carrying a distinct molecular identifier. Reads sharing molecular identifiers were discarded rather than binned into consensus sequences. CDR3 identification, clonotype clustering and error correction used MiTCR with a Q25 quality threshold and the strictest error-elimination algorithm. Lower-bound total TCR beta diversity was estimated with a nonparametric unseen species model using Euler transformation. TCRdb took the public reads, trimmed them with fastp at Q25, ran MiXCR for clone calling and kept in-frame beta chains. Here each entry gathers all rows of one CDR3 protein and keeps the most common genes and DNA. The V and J calls and clone size come from TCRdb's table, not from the authors' own analysis. The sample table holds some 690,000 distinct CDR3 sequences, of which 22% were seen once. The ten top clones hold about 22% of the sample.

Donors were a few dozen systemically healthy Caucasian individuals from Russia aged about 6 to 100 years. Approximately 10 milliliters of peripheral blood were collected from each donor into EDTA-treated Vacutainer tubes. Ficoll-Paque density-gradient centrifugation was used to isolate PBMCs, with at least 7 million obtained per sample. Trizol reagent was used to extract total RNA from the PBMCs, yielding at least 6 micrograms per sample. For every donor, flow cytometry on a PBMC aliquot measured the percentage of naive CD45RAhigh/CD27high T cells. Spanning cysteine to phenylalanine, the CDR3 consists of 14 amino acids. Only the CDR3 DNA stays, 42 bases, in frame from base 1. CDR1 and CDR2, looked up from the germline V gene, are MDHEN and SYDVKM. Trimming removed 4 bases from V and 1 base from J, leaving 10 bases between the germline ends.

Sequencing was done on a sample of blood. The rearrangement combines TRBV28 with TRBJ2-5; the D segment might be TRBD1 or TRBD2, since each matches 6 bases. The sequence came from a man between 65 and 85 years old in good health. The CDR3 region: CASSSGALQETQYF. At the DNA level, the sequence is TGTGCCAGCAGTTCGGGGGCCCTCCAAGAGACCCAGTACTTC. The CDR3 plus the reference TRBV28 and TRBJ2-5 genes for the other parts give the full variable domain: DVKVTQSSRYLVKRTGEKVFLECVQDMDHENMFWYRQDPGLGLRLIYFSYDVKMKEKGDIPEGYSVSREKKERFSLILESASTNQTSMYLCASSSGALQETQYFGPGTRLLVL.